Reported below is one TCR beta chain. Its antigen is not known. The sample belongs to a study of T-cell memory formation after mild COVID-19. Study information: TCR clusters were mostly confined to one donor each. Study results and limitations: CD4+ bias marked clones expanding day 15 to 37, unlike balanced contracting clones. CD8+ contracting clones occupied EMRA, while CD4+ ones occupied mainly CM and EM. Among clones peaking at day 37 in the second wave, SARS-CoV-2 specificity remained unconfirmed.

Trimming left V 5 bases short and J 4 bases short, with 6 bases between. The CDR3 spans 11 residues. Germline lookup yields CDR1 SEHNR and CDR2 FQNEAQ (reference sequence). MiXCR, run by TCRdb on the 5' RACE reads, gives a single entry per CDR3 protein. This table holds a few hundred thousand distinct CDR3 sequences, just under 20% found once. What was sequenced was PBMCs or a T cell subset sorted from them (not recorded which). V usage is TRBV7-9 and J usage is TRBJ2-7, with no clear D. The TCR was taken from a man in his late teens or twenties who had mild COVID-19 (a few samples of this study predate the infection). Cell type and time point are not known. The CDR3 protein is CASSPIYEQYF. CDR3 bases: TGTGCCAGCAGCCCGATATACGAGCAGTACTTC.